One and the same sample provided the 17 T cell receptor beta chains below, sequenced in a study of shared clonotypes between healthy human individuals. Clones were sequenced by immunoSEQ multiplex PCR, and TCRdb holds only the in-frame ones, with some missing. The sample lists around 500,000 clones, more than 65% occurring once. The material sequenced was PBMCs. These receptors were obtained from a woman in her thirties or forties in good health. Some clones in this sample may be carry-over from other donors' samples.

V is TRBV11-2 and J is TRBJ2-7; 9 bases line up with TRBD2. The J call may be mistaken, given a closer DNA end match to TRBJ2-1. This CDR3 comprises 17 residues. Germline lookup yields CDR1 SGHAT and CDR2 FQNNGV. The CDR3 region is CASARGRGRASYNEQFF. As DNA, the CDR3 is TGTGCCAGCGCTAGGGGTCGCGGGAGGGCCTCCTACAATGAGCAGTTCTTC.

This rearrangement joins TRBV4-2 to TRBJ2-6; tentatively, D is TRBD2 (5 bases). Trimming stripped 4 bases from V and 0 bases from J, with 10 bases between. The CDR3 is made up of 16 amino acids. Germline V CDR1 and CDR2: LGHNA, YNFKEQ. The CDR3 DNA reads as TGTGCCAGCAGCCCGAGCGGCGGCTCTGGGGCCAACGTCCTGACTTTC. Translating gives CASSPSGGSGANVLTF.

The chain's CDR3 is CSVERRSTATDTQYF. The CDR3 DNA reads TGCAGCGTTGAAAGACGCTCGACTGCCACAGATACGCAGTATTTT. V is TRBV29-1 and J is TRBJ2-3; D uncertain. V was trimmed by 2 bases and J by 2 bases, leaving 14 bases between them. The CDR3 is 15 residues long. The germline V gene encodes CDR1 SQVTM and CDR2 ANQGSEA.

This clone was seen many times. The chain links TRBV9 to TRBJ1-2; D is unresolved. Trimming stripped 0 bases from V and 0 bases from J, with 9 bases between. The germline V gene encodes CDR1 SGDLS and CDR2 YYNGEE. There are 15 residues in the CDR3. The CDR3 nucleotides are TGTGCCAGCAGCGTAGGGAATGGGTCTAACTATGGCTACACCTTC. Its translation: CASSVGNGSNYGYTF.

The sample holds one count of this clone. A far larger clone differs by one base, so this is likely a read error. The chain uses TRBV5-4 and TRBJ2-3; 10 bases map to TRBD2. The V gene end was trimmed by 4 bases and the J gene end by 5 bases; junction bases not matched to a gene: 10. The CDR3 totals 16 residues. CDR1 is SGHNT, CDR2 YYREEE, per germline (reference sequence). CDR3 nucleotides: TGTGCCAGCAGCGCCCGACCAGCGGGAGGGGAAGATACGCAGTATTTT. Protein: CASSARPAGGEDTQYF.

In this sample, this clone turned up a few times. The chain's CDR3 is CASSPGTGFGEQYF. The CDR3 DNA follows: TGTGCCAGCAGCCCCGGGACAGGGTTTGGCGAGCAGTACTTC. The rearrangement uses TRBV5-4 and TRBJ2-7; TRBD1 matches at 9 bases. The length of the CDR3 is 14 residues. V lost 4 bases and J lost 6; bases outside the gene matches: 8. Germline values: CDR1 SGHNT, CDR2 YYREEE (reference sequence).

This chain connects TRBV18 to TRBJ1-1; the match to TRBD1 covers 8 bases. Per germline, CDR1 KGHSH and CDR2 LQKENI. CDR3 size: 16 residues. Unmatched junction bases numbered 7, after V lost 3 bases and J lost 1 base. Written as DNA, the CDR3 is TGTGCCAGCTCACCGCCGGGACAGGCGGGGAACACTGAAGCTTTCTTT. This encodes CASSPPGQAGNTEAFF.

V and J are TRBV6-5 and TRBJ2-5; D is tentatively TRBD1 or TRBD2 (5 bases each). V shed 2 bases and J shed 1 base, with 8 bases lying between them. The V gene's germline CDR1 is MNHEY and CDR2 SVGAGI. The CDR3 loop spans 14 amino acids. This CDR3 reads CASSYNGGQETQYF. The CDR3 nucleotides read TGTGCCAGCAGTTACAATGGGGGCCAAGAGACCCAGTACTTC.

The chain couples TRBV2 to TRBJ2-6; perhaps D is TRBD1 or TRBD2 (5 bases each). V was pared by 11 bases and J by 3 bases, with 14 bases between. The CDR3 totals 14 residues. In germline, CDR1 is SNHLY, CDR2 FYNNEI. The CDR3 coding sequence is TGTGCCTCCTCGGGACCTGGTGGGGCCAACGTCCTGACTTTC. This translates into CASSGPGGANVLTF.

This chain links TRBV4-1 with TRBJ2-5, with 10 bases that match TRBD2. Germline CDR1 reads MGHRA; CDR2 reads YSYEKL. The V and J ends lost 3 bases and 0 bases, in that order; junction bases with no gene match: 10. The CDR3 contains 18 residues. In DNA, the CDR3 is TGCGCCAGCAGCCAGCGAGCGGGAGGGCCACGCTACCAAGAGACCCAGTACTTC. Translation: CASSQRAGGPRYQETQYF.

The genes are TRBV4-1 and TRBJ1-1; 8 bases match TRBD1. CDR3 size: 14 residues. V shed 4 bases and J 5 bases; nucleotides not matched to a gene: 6. Germline CDR1 reads MGHRA; CDR2 reads YSYEKL. The CDR3 spells CASSLGQGRTEAFF. The CDR3 DNA is TGCGCCAGCAGCCTAGGACAGGGCCGGACTGAAGCTTTCTTT.

The chain joins TRBV28 to TRBJ1-5; D uncertain. CDR1 MDHEN and CDR2 SYDVKM come from the germline V gene. This CDR3 region has 13 residues. V was pared by 2 bases and J by 7 bases, with 9 bases between. CDR3 residues: CASSLVTVQPQHF. The CDR3 DNA follows: TGTGCCAGCAGTTTAGTAACGGTACAGCCCCAGCATTTT.

V gene TRBV9 combines with J gene TRBJ2-7; a weak D match, TRBD1 (5 bases). CDR1 is SGDLS and CDR2 is YYNGEE in the germline V gene. The CDR3 loop spans 15 amino acids. Trimming left V 4 bases short and J 2 bases short, with 16 bases between. The CDR3 coding sequence is TGTGCCAGCAGCCCCTCACGGACATTCGCCTACGAGCAGTACTTC. Its protein product is CASSPSRTFAYEQYF.

This sequence joins TRBV28 and TRBJ2-7; tentative D call: TRBD2 (5 bases). The CDR3 runs 14 residues. V was trimmed by 5 bases and J by 3 bases, leaving 14 bases between them. CDR1 and CDR2 (germline): MDHEN, SYDVKM. The CDR3 spells CASSPSGEDYEQYF. The DNA for the CDR3 is TGTGCCAGCAGTCCCAGCGGTGAGGACTACGAGCAGTACTTC. The complete variable domain, with remaining parts taken from reference TRBV28 and TRBJ2-7, reads DVKVTQSSRYLVKRTGEKVFLECVQDMDHENMFWYRQDPGLGLRLIYFSYDVKMKEKGDIPEGYSVSREKKERFSLILESASTNQTSMYLCASSPSGEDYEQYFGPGTRLTVT.

V and J are TRBV15 and TRBJ2-2; no reliable D call. Germline V gene lookup returns CDR1 LNHNV and CDR2 YYDKDF (reference sequence). This CDR3 is 17 amino acids long. The V end lost 0 bases, the J end lost 2 bases, and 13 bases lay between the germline ends. The CDR3 spells CATSRDRGRFNTGELFF. The CDR3, as DNA: TGTGCCACCAGCAGAGACCGTGGCAGGTTTAACACCGGGGAGCTGTTTTTT.

In regard to this clone: A much more abundant neighbour one base away suggests this may be a read error. Other DNA sequences in this specimen translate into the identical CDR3. This sequence joins TRBV7-2 and TRBJ1-1; no definite D call. CDR3 length: 14 residues. CDR1 is SGHTA and CDR2 is FQGNSA in the germline V gene. The CDR3 spells CASSHRRLNTEAFF. DNA of the CDR3: TGTGCCAGCAGCCATAGACGGTTAAACACTGAAGCCTTCTTT.

This rearrangement joins TRBV29-1 to TRBJ2-5; weak D call: TRBD1 (5 bases). The V gene lost 7 bases and the J gene lost 3 bases, with 12 bases spanning the gap. The CDR3 covers 12 residues. Germline V gene sequence: CDR1 SQVTM, CDR2 ANQGSEA. For the CDR3, the DNA is TGCAGCGCAGGGCCAACGAAAGAGACCCAGTACTTC. As protein: CSAGPTKETQYF. The variable domain in full, completed from reference TRBV29-1 and TRBJ2-5, reads SAVISQKPSRDICQRGTSLTIQCQVDSQVTMMFWYRQQPGQSLTLIATANQGSEATYESGFVIDKFPISRPNLTFSTLTVSNMSPEDSSIYLCSAGPTKETQYFGPGTRLLVL.